The TCR gamma chain under discussion was sequenced for a study of gamma-delta T cells after stem cell transplantation. This clone was counted a few times. A much larger clone sits a single nucleotide away, making a read error possible. Other DNA sequences in the sample encode the same CDR3. TCRdb re-called the RT-PCR reads via CATT. The table has 3,200 or so gamma-chain clones, 4% to 6% seen once; the top ten hold over 20%. The CDR3 spans 15 residues. Germline CDR1 is GITISATS and CDR2 is ISYDGTV (reference sequence). Sequencing used gamma-delta T cells. V is TRGV9 and J is TRGJP. The source of this sequence is a human donor. It is not recorded whose cells these are; they may come from a transplant donor. DNA for the CDR3: TGCGCCTTGTGGGAGGCCGAGTTGGGCAAAAAAATCAAGGTATTT. This sequence encodes CALWEAELGKKIKVF.